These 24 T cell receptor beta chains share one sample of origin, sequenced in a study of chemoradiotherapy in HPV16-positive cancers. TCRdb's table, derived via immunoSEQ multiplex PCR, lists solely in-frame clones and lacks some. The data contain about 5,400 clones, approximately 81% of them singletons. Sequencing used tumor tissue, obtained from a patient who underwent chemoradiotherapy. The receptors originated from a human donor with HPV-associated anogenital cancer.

The CDR3 DNA sequence: TGTGCCAGTAACCAGTACGCGGGGCGGGGTCAGCCCCAGCATTTT. Amino acid sequence: CASNQYAGRGQPQHF. The genes are TRBV19 and TRBJ1-5; D is possibly TRBD1 (5 bases). The germline V gene encodes CDR1 LNHDA and CDR2 SQIVND (reference sequence). Deletions cut 7 bases from V and 6 bases from J, with 19 bases between. The CDR3 sequence is 15 residues long. The full variable domain, completed using reference TRBV19 and TRBJ1-5, is DGGITQSPKYLFRKEGQNVTLSCEQNLNHDAMYWYRQDPGQGLRLIYYSQIVNDFQKGDIAEGYSVSREKKESFPLTVTSAQKNPTAFYLCASNQYAGRGQPQHFGDGTRLSIL.

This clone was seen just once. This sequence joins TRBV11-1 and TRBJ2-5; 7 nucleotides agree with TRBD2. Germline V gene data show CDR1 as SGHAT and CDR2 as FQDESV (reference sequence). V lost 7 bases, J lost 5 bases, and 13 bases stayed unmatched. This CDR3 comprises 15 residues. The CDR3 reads CASTSGTTRGETQYF. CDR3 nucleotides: TGTGCCAGCACCTCCGGGACTACCAGAGGGGAGACCCAGTACTTC.

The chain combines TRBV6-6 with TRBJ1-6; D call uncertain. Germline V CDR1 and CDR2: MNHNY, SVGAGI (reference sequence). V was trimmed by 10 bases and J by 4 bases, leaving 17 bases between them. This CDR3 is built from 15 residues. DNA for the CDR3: TGTGCCACCTCGGGAGGGTCAGAGTATAATTCACCCCTCCACTTT. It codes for CATSGGSEYNSPLHF.

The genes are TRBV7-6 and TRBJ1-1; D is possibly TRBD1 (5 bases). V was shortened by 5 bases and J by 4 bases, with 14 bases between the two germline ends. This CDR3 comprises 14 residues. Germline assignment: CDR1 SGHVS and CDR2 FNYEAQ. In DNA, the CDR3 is TGTGCCAGCAGCCAGAGGCAGGGCGGCACTGAAGCTTTCTTT. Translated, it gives CASSQRQGGTEAFF.

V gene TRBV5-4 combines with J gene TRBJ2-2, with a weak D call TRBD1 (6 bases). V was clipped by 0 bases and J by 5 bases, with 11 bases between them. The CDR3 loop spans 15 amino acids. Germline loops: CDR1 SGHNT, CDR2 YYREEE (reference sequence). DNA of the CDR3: TGTGCCAGCAGCTTGGACAGGGTGAGGACCGGGGAGCTGTTTTTT. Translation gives CASSLDRVRTGELFF.

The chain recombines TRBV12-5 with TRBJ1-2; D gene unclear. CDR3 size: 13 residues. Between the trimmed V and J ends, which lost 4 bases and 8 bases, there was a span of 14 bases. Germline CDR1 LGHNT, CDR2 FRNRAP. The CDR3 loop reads CASGSPSVGGYTF. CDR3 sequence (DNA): TGTGCTAGTGGTTCGCCTTCCGTGGGGGGCTACACCTTC.

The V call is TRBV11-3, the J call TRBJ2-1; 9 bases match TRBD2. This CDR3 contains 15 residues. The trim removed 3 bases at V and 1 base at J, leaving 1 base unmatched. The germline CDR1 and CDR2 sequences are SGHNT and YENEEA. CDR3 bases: TGTGCCAGCAGCTTGGCGGGGGGGTCCTACAATGAGCAGTTCTTC. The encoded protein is CASSLAGGSYNEQFF.

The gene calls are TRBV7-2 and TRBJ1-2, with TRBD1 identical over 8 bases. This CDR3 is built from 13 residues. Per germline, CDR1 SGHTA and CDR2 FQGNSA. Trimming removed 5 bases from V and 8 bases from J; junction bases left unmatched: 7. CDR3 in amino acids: CASSGQGDRGYTF. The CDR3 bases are TGTGCCAGCAGCGGACAGGGTGATCGCGGCTACACCTTC. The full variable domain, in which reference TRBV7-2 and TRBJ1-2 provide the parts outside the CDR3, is GAGVSQSPSNKVTEKGKDVELRCDPISGHTALYWYRQSLGQGLEFLIYFQGNSAPDKSGLPSDRFSAERTGGSVSTLTIQRTQQEDSAVYLCASSGQGDRGYTFGSGTRLTVV.

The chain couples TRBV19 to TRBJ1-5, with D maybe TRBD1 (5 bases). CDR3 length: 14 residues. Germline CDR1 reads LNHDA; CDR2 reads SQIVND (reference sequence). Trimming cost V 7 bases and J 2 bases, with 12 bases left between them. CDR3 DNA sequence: TGTGCCAGTACCCGTGAAGGGGGCAATCAGCCCCAGCATTTT. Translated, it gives CASTREGGNQPQHF. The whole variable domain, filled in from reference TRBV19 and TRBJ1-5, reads DGGITQSPKYLFRKEGQNVTLSCEQNLNHDAMYWYRQDPGQGLRLIYYSQIVNDFQKGDIAEGYSVSREKKESFPLTVTSAQKNPTAFYLCASTREGGNQPQHFGDGTRLSIL.

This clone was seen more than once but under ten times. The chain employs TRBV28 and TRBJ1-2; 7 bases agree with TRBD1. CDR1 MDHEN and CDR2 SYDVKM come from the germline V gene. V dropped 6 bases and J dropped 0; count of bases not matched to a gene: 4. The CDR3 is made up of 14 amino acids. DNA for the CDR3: TGTGCCAGCAGACGACAGGGAGCTAACTATGGCTACACCTTC. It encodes CASRRQGANYGYTF.

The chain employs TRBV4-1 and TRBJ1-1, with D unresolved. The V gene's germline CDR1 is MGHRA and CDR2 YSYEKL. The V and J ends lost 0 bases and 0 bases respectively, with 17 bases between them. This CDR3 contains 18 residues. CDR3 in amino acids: CASSQDSMGLLMNTEAFF. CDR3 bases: TGCGCCAGCAGCCAAGATAGTATGGGCCTCCTCATGAACACTGAAGCTTTCTTT.

In nucleotides, the CDR3 is TGTGCCAGCAGCCCCGGCCGGGCTAGCGGGGGGAAGGGTACGCAGTATTTT. Translated: CASSPGRASGGKGTQYF. V gene TRBV9 combines with J gene TRBJ2-3, with 11 bases fitting TRBD2. The CDR3 extends over 17 amino acids. Trimming cost V 4 bases and J 8 bases; bases outside gene matches: 15. Germline values: CDR1 SGDLS, CDR2 YYNGEE.

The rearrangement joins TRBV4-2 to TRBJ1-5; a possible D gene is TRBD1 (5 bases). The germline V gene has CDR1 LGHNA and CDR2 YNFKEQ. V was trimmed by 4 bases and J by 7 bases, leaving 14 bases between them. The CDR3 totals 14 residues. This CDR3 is CASSPLGGYQPQHF. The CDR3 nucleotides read TGTGCCAGCAGCCCCTTGGGGGGGTACCAGCCCCAGCATTTT.

The CDR3 here is CASSSLTEAFF. CDR3 DNA sequence: TGTGCCAGCAGTTCTCTCACTGAAGCTTTCTTT. This chain uses TRBV6-6 with TRBJ1-1, with D unresolved. The V gene lost 4 bases and the J gene lost 4 bases, with 4 bases spanning the gap. The CDR3 covers 11 residues. Germline V gene lookup returns CDR1 MNHNY and CDR2 SVGAGI (reference sequence).

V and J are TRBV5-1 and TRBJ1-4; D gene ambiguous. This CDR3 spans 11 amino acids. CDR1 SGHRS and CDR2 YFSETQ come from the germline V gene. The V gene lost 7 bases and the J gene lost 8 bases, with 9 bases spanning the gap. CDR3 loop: CASARWEKLFF. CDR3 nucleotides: TGCGCCAGCGCACGGTGGGAAAAACTGTTTTTT.

CDR3 loop: CASRDRDRNSPLHF. CDR3 DNA: TGTGCCAGCAGAGACCGGGACAGAAATTCACCCCTCCACTTT. This chain connects TRBV5-5 to TRBJ1-6, with TRBD1 matching over 7 bases. This CDR3 contains 14 residues. In germline, CDR1 is SGHKS, CDR2 YYEKEE (reference sequence). V dropped 5 bases and J dropped 7; count of bases not matched to a gene: 6.

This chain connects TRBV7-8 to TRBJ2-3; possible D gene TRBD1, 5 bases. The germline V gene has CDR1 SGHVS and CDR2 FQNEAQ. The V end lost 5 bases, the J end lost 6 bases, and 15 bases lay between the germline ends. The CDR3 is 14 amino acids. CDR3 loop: CASSAQGPRDTQYF. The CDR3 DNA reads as TGTGCCAGCAGCGCCCAGGGTCCTCGGGATACGCAGTATTTT.

CDR3 residues: CASMAPGLYEQYF. CDR3 DNA sequence: TGTGCCAGCATGGCCCCAGGGCTCTACGAGCAGTACTTC. The chain recombines TRBV6-1 with TRBJ2-7, with D possibly TRBD1 on 5 matching bases. Trimming took 7 bases from V and 3 from J, leaving 13 bases between them. The CDR3 is made up of 13 amino acids. In germline, CDR1 is MNHNS, CDR2 SASEGT.

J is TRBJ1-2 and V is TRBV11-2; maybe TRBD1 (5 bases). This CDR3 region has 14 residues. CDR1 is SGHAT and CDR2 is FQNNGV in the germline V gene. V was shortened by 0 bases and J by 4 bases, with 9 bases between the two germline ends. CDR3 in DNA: TGTGCCAGCAGCTTAGAGGGGGGAAGCTATGGCTACACCTTC. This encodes CASSLEGGSYGYTF. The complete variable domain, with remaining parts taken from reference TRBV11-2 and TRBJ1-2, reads EAGVAQSPRYKIIEKRQSVAFWCNPISGHATLYWYQQILGQGPKLLIQFQNNGVVDDSQLPKDRFSAERLKGVDSTLKIQPAKLEDSAVYLCASSLEGGSYGYTFGSGTRLTVV.

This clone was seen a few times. CDR3 sequence reads: CASSREGEAFF. The CDR3 coding sequence is TGTGCCAGCAGTAGGGAGGGGGAAGCTTTCTTT. This chain links TRBV5-3 with TRBJ1-1; D might be TRBD1 (5 bases). Being an ORF, TRBV5-3 has a function that is uncertain. V lost 8 bases and J lost 8, with 13 bases in between. The CDR3 has 11 residues.

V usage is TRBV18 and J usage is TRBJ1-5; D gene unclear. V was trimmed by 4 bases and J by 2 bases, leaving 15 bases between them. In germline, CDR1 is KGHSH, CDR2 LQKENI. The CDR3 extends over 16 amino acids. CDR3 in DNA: TGTGCCAGCTCACTAGAAGGGCGTAAGGGCAATCAGCCCCAGCATTTT. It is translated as CASSLEGRKGNQPQHF.

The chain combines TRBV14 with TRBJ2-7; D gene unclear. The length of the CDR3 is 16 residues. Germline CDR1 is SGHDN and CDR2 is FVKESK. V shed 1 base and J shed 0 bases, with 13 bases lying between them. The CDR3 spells CASSQVGYRSSYEQYF. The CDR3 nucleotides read TGTGCCAGCAGCCAAGTGGGGTACAGAAGCTCCTACGAGCAGTACTTC.

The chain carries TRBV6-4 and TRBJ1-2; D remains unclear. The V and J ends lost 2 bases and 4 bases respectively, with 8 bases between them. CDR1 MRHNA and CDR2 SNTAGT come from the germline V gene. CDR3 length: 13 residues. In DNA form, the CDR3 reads TGTGCCAGCAGTGACGGAGGCTTCTATGGCTACACCTTC. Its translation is CASSDGGFYGYTF.

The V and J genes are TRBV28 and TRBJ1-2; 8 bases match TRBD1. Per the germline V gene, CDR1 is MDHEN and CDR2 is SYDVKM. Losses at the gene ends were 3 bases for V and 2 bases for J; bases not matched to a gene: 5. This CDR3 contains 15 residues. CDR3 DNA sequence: TGTGCCAGCAGTTTTGGACAGGGTATAAACTATGGCTACACCTTC. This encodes CASSFGQGINYGYTF.